This T cell receptor beta chain was captured in a study of shared clonotypes between healthy human individuals (dated by TCRdb to the early 2020s). Background for the entire study: The cohort included a few men and a couple of women between 18 and 49 years of age. Per donor, three plates each were used for CD4 naive and CD4 memory, two for CD8 naive, and one for CD8 memory. The study deeply sequenced blood TCR repertoires of several healthy adults to estimate repertoire size and the extent of clonotype sharing between individuals. Different laboratories and diverse techniques were used to prepare libraries and sequence TCR repertoires, to increase sequencing depth and limit assay-specific biases. Leukapheresis yielded between about 0.94 and 10 billion PBMCs per donor. Study-wide findings and limitations: Across a handful of donors, about 5.2% of naive CD4, approximately 3.5% of naive CD8, 2.3% of memory CD4, and under 0.45% of memory CD8 clonotypes were shared. Larger estimated clonotype richness was generally found for naive subsets than for memory subsets. Because the study included only a small number of donors, the genetic and exposure-history diversity represented was limited. Even with the large sequencing depth, rarefaction of the sorted-subset datasets indicated that sequencing was incomplete. Pairwise subsampling led to the expectation that sequencing depth would affect the degree of clonotype sharing among donors. Compared with non-shared clonotypes, clonotypes shared by all four sorted-subset donors had higher generation probabilities. Sampling was restricted to blood, and TCR repertoires in tissues likely differ from the TCR repertoires found in blood.

Worth noting for this clone: Its antigen is not yet known. Per-nucleotide qualities are absent, and no much larger clonotype sits a single base away.

TCR CDR3 regions were amplified from genomic DNA by multiplex PCR using the deep immunoSEQ assay. Extracted genomic DNA from each cell subset was spread evenly across all wells of several immunoSEQ 96-well plates, with each plate serving as a replicate. For sorted subsets, approximately 190 ng genomic DNA, equal to 30,000 or so T cell genomes, was loaded into each replicate PCR. Purified libraries were quantified with a Qubit 3.0 fluorometer, sized on a Bioanalyzer 2100, and re-quantified with the KAPA Library Quantification kit. Every immunoSEQ 96-well plate was sequenced on a separate single-read 150-cycle Illumina NextSeq 550 flow cell. The authors processed their data as follows. Because only junctional sequences without quality scores were contained in the immunoSEQ output, filtering matching that applied to full-length reads could not be performed. Sequences were annotated with PyIR, a Python wrapper for IgBLAST v1.9, using IMGT germline references to assign V/J genes and CDR3. Reads with weak V/J assignments (E-value above 1e-6), missing CDR3, stop codons, out-of-frame junctions, or ambiguous translated residues were removed. V3J clonotypes were defined as sequences sharing an identical inferred V gene, J gene, and CDR3 amino acid sequence. Percentage overlap between repertoires was computed as shared unique clonotypes divided by the size of the smaller repertoire. RTK rarefaction, the Chao1 estimator, and Recon v2.1 estimates of unobserved clonotypes were used to assess repertoire richness. OLGA was used to compute generation probabilities for all TCRbeta clonotypes that the gDNA method yielded from four donors. Entries here come from immuneACCESS through TCRdb and include only in-frame sequences with V and J called. Some clones fail to appear in such tables; in the studies checked, an unresolved V gene covers under half of the shortfall, and the cause of the remainder is unknown. That table gives V, J and clone size, and the DNA gave D and trimming. Across this sample there are 2 million to 2.5 million clones, with just over 90% seen only once. The ten largest make up 0.39% of the sample.

Taken from the germline V gene, the CDR1 and CDR2 loops are ENHRY and SYGVKD. Clipping removes 2 bases from V and 1 base from J, with 7 as the unmatched junction base count. The CDR3 has 17 amino acids, counting the end cysteine and phenylalanine. The entry retains the CDR3 DNA only, 51 bases that are in frame from base 1. Donors were healthy HIV-negative adults with no recently reported acute infections or vaccinations. All donors were Caucasian adults living in Nashville, Tennessee, USA. CD4+ T cells were enriched by magnetic negative selection; naive cells were then positively selected on CD45RA, and the negative fraction formed the memory subset. After blood collection by leukapheresis, PBMCs were isolated using Ficoll-Histopaque density gradient centrifugation and then cryopreserved in the vapor phase of liquid nitrogen. Analytical flow cytometry was used to check the purity and quantity of every magnetically sorted T cell population. From each sorted fraction, genomic DNA was isolated and quantified by UV absorbance on a Nanodrop 2000c.

The clonotype originates from a man aged 18 to 35 in good health. Some clones in this sample may be carry-over from other donors' samples. The sequenced sample consisted of naive CD4+ T cells from PBMCs. Reading the label with the study, this specimen's cell subset or site is: CD45RA+ positively selected. Recombination connected TRBV10-3 to TRBJ1-2, and 10 junction bases match TRBD1. In nucleotide form, the sequence is TGTGCCATCAGTGAGCCTATGGGACAGGGGTTTAACTATGGCTACACCTTC. It codes for CAISEPMGQGFNYGYTF.